Included here is one T cell receptor beta chain sequence, with context. No antigen is known for it. There are no base qualities to consult, and no much larger clone falls within one base. The donors were healthy, HIV-negative adults with no recently reported acute infections or vaccinations. All donors were Caucasian adults living in Nashville, Tennessee, USA. Magnetic negative selection was used to enrich CD4+ T cells, after which naive cells were positively selected on CD45RA and the negative fraction became the memory subset. After blood collection by leukapheresis, PBMCs were isolated using Ficoll-Histopaque density gradient centrifugation and then cryopreserved in the vapor phase of liquid nitrogen. Purity and quantity of every magnetically sorted T cell population were checked by analytical flow cytometry. Genomic DNA was isolated from each sorted fraction and quantified by UV absorbance on a Nanodrop 2000c.

The data stem from a study of shared clonotypes between healthy human individuals (dated by TCRdb to the early 2020s). Turning to the overall study: A couple of women and a few men aged 18 to 49 years were included in the cohort. For each donor, three plates each were used for CD4 naive and CD4 memory, two plates were used for CD8 naive, and one plate was used for CD8 memory. To increase sequencing depth and limit assay-specific biases, TCR repertoire library preparation and sequencing were carried out by different laboratories using diverse techniques. To estimate repertoire size and how much clonotype sharing occurs between individuals, the study deeply sequenced the blood TCR repertoires of five or six healthy adults. Between about 0.8 and 9 billion PBMCs per donor were obtained by leukapheresis.

Using the deep immunoSEQ assay, multiplex PCR amplified TCR CDR3 regions from genomic DNA. For each cell subset, the extracted genomic DNA was distributed evenly across all wells of several immunoSEQ 96-well plates, and each plate served as one replicate. For sorted subsets, each replicate PCR was loaded with 200 to 250 ng genomic DNA, equivalent to 30,000 to 35,000 T cell genomes. Purified libraries were measured with a Qubit 3.0 fluorometer, size-checked on a Bioanalyzer 2100, and measured again with the KAPA Library Quantification kit. Every immunoSEQ 96-well plate was sequenced on a separate single-read 150-cycle Illumina NextSeq 550 flow cell. Per the original workflow: Because the immunoSEQ output included only junctional sequences and no quality scores, the filtering could not be the same as the filtering used for full-length reads. To assign V/J genes and CDR3, sequences were annotated against IMGT germline references using PyIR, a Python wrapper for IgBLAST v1.9. Reads were removed for weak V/J assignments (E-value above 1e-6), missing CDR3, stop codons, out-of-frame junctions, or ambiguous translated residues. V3J clonotypes were defined as sequences sharing the same inferred V gene, J gene, and CDR3 amino acid sequence. The percentage overlap between two repertoires was calculated by dividing the number of shared unique clonotypes by the size of the smaller repertoire. Richness of each repertoire was evaluated using RTK rarefaction, the Chao1 estimator, and Recon v2.1 estimates of unobserved clonotypes. OLGA was used to compute generation probabilities for all TCRbeta clonotypes that the gDNA method yielded from several donors. The immuneACCESS repertoire file appears here via TCRdb, limited to in-frame rearrangements. These files lack a portion of the clones; in checked studies, under half of the deficit traces to unresolved V genes, and the cause of the others is not known. V, J and clone size are those of that table, while D and trimming were read from the DNA. Recorded for this sample are roughly 1.5 million clones; around 98% of them occurred a single time. The leading ten clones occupy roughly 0.4% of the sample.

On the study overall, not on this receptor specifically: Incomplete sequencing was indicated by rarefaction of sorted-subset datasets, despite the large sequencing depth. Clonotypes shared by all four sorted-subset donors showed higher generation probabilities than non-shared clonotypes. About 5% of naive CD4, 3.5% of naive CD8, 2.3% of memory CD4, and about 0.4% of memory CD8 clonotypes were shared across a few donors. Because the study included only a small number of donors, the genetic and exposure-history diversity represented was limited. Pairwise subsampling indicated that sequencing depth was expected to affect the degree of clonotype sharing among donors. Sampling was restricted to blood, and TCR repertoires in tissue are likely to differ from TCR repertoires in blood. Naive subsets generally had larger estimated clonotype richness than memory subsets did.

Based on the germline V gene, the CDR1 and CDR2 sequences are MNHEY and SVGAGI. There are 13 amino acids in the CDR3, from cysteine to phenylalanine inclusive. CDR3 DNA is the only sequence kept; it has 39 bases, read in frame from the first base. V loses 7 bases, J loses 3 bases, and the germline ends lie 10 bases apart. The sample comprised naive CD4+ T cells sorted from blood. Taken with the paper, the label for cell subset or site translates to: CD45RA+ positively selected. The TCR comes from a man aged 30 to 39 in good health. The sequence joins TRBV6-5 to TRBJ1-3; a tentative D match to TRBD1 spans 6 bases. In nucleotide form, the sequence is TGTGCCAGCACCCGACAGGATGGAAACACCATATATTTT. Its product reads: CASTRQDGNTIYF.